This T cell receptor (beta chain) is drawn from a study of blood T cell repertoires in COVID-19. On the study more broadly: There were acute and convalescent COVID-19 samples, and they came from the United States, Italy and Spain. T cells, B-cell-depleted T cells, or PBMCs provided the cDNA or gDNA that served as material.

The length of the CDR3 is 12 residues. The germline gives CDR1 SGHNT, CDR2 YYREEE (reference sequence). Trimming removed 4 bases from V and 6 bases from J, with 10 bases in between. Clones were sequenced by immunoSEQ multiplex PCR, and TCRdb holds only the in-frame ones, with some missing. The repertoire consists of over 110,000 clones, with over 75% occurring once and the leading ten covering 3.9%. This clone occurred a few times. Allocation to cohorts depended on clinical history reported by the participants. This chain uses TRBV5-4 with TRBJ2-5; D remains unclear. This TCR came from a man over 45 in a cohort exposed to, infected with or recovered from COVID-19 (not recorded which). Sequencing was done on a sample of PBMCs or T cells enriched from blood (not recorded which). CDR3 region: CASSPNLQTQYF. CDR3 coding DNA: TGTGCCAGCAGCCCCAACTTACAGACCCAGTACTTC.